This T cell receptor (beta chain) was found in a study of blood T cell repertoires in COVID-19. Study-level information: From T cells, B-cell-depleted T cells, or PBMCs came the material, which was cDNA or gDNA.

Adults between about 18 and 95 years of age took part from fewer than 30 US areas. Assignments of participants to cohorts depended upon their own reported clinical history. Within 2 weeks before study entry, exposed participants met a COVID-19 case. V was pared by 6 bases and J by 5 bases, with 7 bases of the junction left unmatched. The CDR3 has 14 amino acids. Germline V CDR1 and CDR2: MDHEN, SYDVKM. Sequencing was performed with immunoSEQ multiplex PCR; in TCRdb, only in-frame clones are kept and a portion is missing. The data contain roughly 260,000 clones, around 82% of them singletons. This TCR was recovered from a woman between 40 and 55 years old who had been exposed to COVID-19. The chain couples TRBV28 to TRBJ2-3; 8 nucleotides agree with TRBD2. Material: PBMCs or T cells enriched from blood (not recorded which). Here the CDR3 reads CASRIAGPQDTQYF. The CDR3 bases are TGTGCCAGCAGAATAGCGGGACCTCAAGATACGCAGTATTTT.